This TCR beta chain originates from a study of blood T cell repertoires in COVID-19. At the level of the study: Specimens from acute and convalescent COVID-19 originated in the United States, Italy and Spain. T cells, B-cell-depleted T cells, or PBMCs supplied cDNA or gDNA.

Per the original methods: How many nucleated cells were present was estimated from reference gene primer amplification. Libraries were prepared by immunoSEQ multiplex PCR; TCRdb keeps only in-frame clonotypes and omits some of them. Clonal size and the V and J genes are those of that table, whereas D and trimming came from the DNA. The profile shows about 180,000 clones, 90% of them singletons. The V segment lost 7 bases and the J segment 4 bases; nucleotides outside the gene matches: 12. Germline V gene data show CDR1 as SGHTA and CDR2 as FQGNSA. This CDR3 spans 15 amino acids. This receptor was obtained from a man aged 45-60 years with acute or convalescent COVID-19. V and J are TRBV7-2 and TRBJ1-1, with TRBD1 identical over 7 bases. Sample: peripheral blood. The DNA for the CDR3 is TGTGCCAGCACCACACGACAGGGTTCCATCACTGAAGCTTTCTTT. It is translated as CASTTRQGSITEAFF.